Below are 27 T cell receptor beta chains sequenced from a single sample in a study of PD-1 blockade in classical Hodgkin lymphoma. TCRdb's table, derived via immunoSEQ multiplex PCR, lists solely in-frame clones and lacks some. The table has about 3,000 clones, 70% to 85% seen once; the top ten hold around 18%. Relapses following autologous stem cell transplantation were seen in all patients, with brentuximab vedotin exposure varying. Thawed PBMCs supplied CD8+ T cells via magnetic negative selection. Source: CD8+ T cells from blood, taken at baseline. Every receptor here comes from a human donor with classical Hodgkin lymphoma.

The genes are TRBV4-2 and TRBJ2-7; tentative D call: TRBD1 (6 bases). CDR3 length equals 14 residues. Germline V gene sequence: CDR1 LGHNA, CDR2 YNFKEQ. V was pared by 6 bases and J by 2 bases, with 14 bases between. The CDR3 protein is CASSPGQLTYEQYF. In nucleotides, the CDR3 is TGTGCCAGCAGTCCGGGACAACTAACCTACGAGCAGTACTTC.

The V gene is TRBV27, the J gene TRBJ2-1; 13 bases align to TRBD2. The CDR3 totals 15 residues. Looked up from germline, CDR1 is MNHEY and CDR2 is SMNVEV (reference sequence). Trimming took 6 bases from V and 5 from J; bases not matched to a gene: 4. This chain's CDR3 is CASSPGLAGDNEQFF. As DNA, the CDR3 is TGTGCCAGCAGCCCTGGACTAGCGGGGGACAATGAGCAGTTCTTC.

This sequence joins TRBV5-8 and TRBJ2-7, with unresolved D. The CDR3 totals 15 residues. The V end lost 1 base, the J end lost 1 base, and 12 bases lay between the germline ends. The V gene's germline CDR1 is SGHTS and CDR2 YDEGEE. The CDR3 region is CASSLSVGRSYEQYF. The CDR3 DNA follows: TGTGCCAGCAGCTTGTCGGTTGGGCGTTCCTACGAGCAGTACTTC.

The rearrangement uses TRBV6-5 and TRBJ2-3, with a tentative D call TRBD2 (7 bases). Germline CDR1 reads MNHEY; CDR2 reads SVGAGI. V lost 4 bases and J 5 bases, leaving 19 bases between the germline ends. The length of the CDR3 is 16 residues. The DNA for the CDR3 is TGTGCCAGCAGTTCCGTTGGGGGGGGGCATGGAGATACGCAGTATTTT. Translated, it gives CASSSVGGGHGDTQYF.

This clone came up a few times. The chain uses TRBV4-3 and TRBJ1-2; a weak D match, TRBD1 (6 bases). The germline V and J ends were trimmed by 0 bases and 2 bases, with 7 bases remaining between them. The CDR3 spans 14 residues. Germline V gene sequence: CDR1 LGHNA, CDR2 YSLEER. The CDR3 is CASSQDGQNYGYTF. CDR3 DNA: TGCGCCAGCAGCCAAGATGGACAGAACTATGGCTACACCTTC.

The chain has TRBV5-1 and TRBJ1-4; D gene unclear. Trimming took off 5 bases at V and 3 bases at J, with 11 bases between the two ends. CDR1 SGHRS and CDR2 YFSETQ come from the germline V gene. The CDR3 spans 14 residues. The CDR3 nucleotides read TGCGCCAGCAGTTATTACGCACCTAATGAAAAACTGTTTTTT. Its protein is CASSYYAPNEKLFF.

The rearrangement links TRBV19 to TRBJ1-2, with TRBD1 matching 7 bases. Germline-derived CDR1 and CDR2 are LNHDA and SQIVND (reference sequence). With 7 bases clipped from V and 5 bases from J, the junction kept 4 bases outside the gene matches. The CDR3 has 12 amino acids. CDR3 sequence reads: CASIGTAYGYTF. CDR3 in DNA: TGTGCCAGTATCGGGACAGCATATGGCTACACCTTC.

The chain recombines TRBV27 with TRBJ2-1, with 8 bases lining up with TRBD2. The CDR3 consists of 13 residues. CDR1 and CDR2 from the germline V gene are MNHEY and SMNVEV (reference sequence). The trim removed 8 bases at V and 4 bases at J, leaving 4 bases unmatched. CDR3 coding DNA: TGTGCCAGCGCTCGCGGGGGGTACAATGAGCAGTTCTTC. This gives the protein CASARGGYNEQFF.

V gene TRBV27 combines with J gene TRBJ2-1; 9 nucleotides match TRBD2. Trimming removed 2 bases from V and 6 bases from J; junction bases left unmatched: 5. This CDR3 is 15 amino acids long. CDR1 is MNHEY and CDR2 is SMNVEV in the germline V gene (reference sequence). The CDR3 is CASSLRRGGLNEQFF. The CDR3 region has the DNA TGTGCCAGCAGTTTACGGCGGGGGGGCCTCAATGAGCAGTTCTTC.

This clone was recorded once. V usage is TRBV4-2 and J usage is TRBJ1-2; no clear D gene. Per the germline V gene, CDR1 is LGHNA and CDR2 is YNFKEQ. The CDR3 is made up of 14 amino acids. Trimming removed 5 bases from V and 3 bases from J, with 13 bases in between. CDR3 sequence: CASSLETDYYGYTF. Here the CDR3 DNA reads TGTGCCAGCAGCTTGGAAACGGACTACTATGGCTACACCTTC.

This clone was detected a few times. One junction end does not reproduce the germline sequence, and a read error may be involved. CDR3 DNA sequence: TGTGCCAGCAGCTTGTCAGGAATTGAGAACTTC. Its protein product is CASSLSGIENF. The chain is built from TRBV5-8 and TRBJ2-4; D is unresolved. This CDR3 comprises 11 residues. Germline CDR1 reads SGHTS; CDR2 reads YDEGEE.

J is TRBJ2-7 and V is TRBV29-1; maybe TRBD1 (6 bases). The CDR3 extends over 16 amino acids. Trimming left V 1 base short and J 0 bases short, with 16 bases between. Germline V CDR1 and CDR2: SQVTM, ANQGSEA. CDR3 amino acids: CSVEGLVGTPSYEQYF. In DNA, the CDR3 is TGCAGCGTTGAAGGTCTTGTAGGGACACCCTCCTACGAGCAGTACTTC.

The chain joins TRBV20-1 to TRBJ2-1; maybe TRBD2 (7 bases). CDR1 is DFQATT and CDR2 is SNEGSKA in the germline V gene (reference sequence). CDR3 length: 11 residues. Trimming stripped 5 bases from V and 9 bases from J, with 11 bases between. CDR3 in amino acids: CSAYREGEQFF. The CDR3 DNA follows: TGCAGTGCTTACAGGGAGGGTGAGCAGTTCTTC.

The V call is TRBV6-5, the J call TRBJ1-2; D perhaps matches TRBD1 (5 bases). Germline CDR1 is MNHEY and CDR2 is SVGAGI. CDR3 length equals 15 residues. V gave up 2 bases and J gave up 8 bases, with 18 bases separating them. The CDR3 loop is CASSYGMRGEDGYTF. Here the CDR3 DNA reads TGTGCCAGCAGTTACGGGATGAGGGGAGAGGACGGCTACACCTTC.

V is TRBV7-9 and J is TRBJ1-2, with D perhaps TRBD1 (6 bases). The CDR3 length is 15 residues. V was trimmed by 5 bases and J by 2 bases, leaving 15 bases between them. From germline, CDR1 is SEHNR and CDR2 FQNEAQ (reference sequence). In DNA form, the CDR3 reads TGTGCCAGCAGCGTCCACCCAGGGGTAAACTATGGCTACACCTTC. Translated: CASSVHPGVNYGYTF.

The V gene is TRBV5-6, the J gene TRBJ2-7; no clear D. This CDR3 region has 15 residues. Per the germline V gene, CDR1 is SGHDT and CDR2 is YYEEEE. The V and J ends lost 2 bases and 0 bases respectively, with 12 bases between them. The CDR3 DNA is TGTGCCAGCAGCTTCGGGCAGCCTAGCTCCTACGAGCAGTACTTC. Amino acids: CASSFGQPSSYEQYF.

V is TRBV6-9 and J is TRBJ1-6; TRBD1 is a possible D gene (6 bases). V was cut by 7 bases and J by 5 bases, with 15 bases left in between. The CDR3 sequence is 15 residues long. Germline V CDR1 and CDR2: MNHGY, SVAAGI. CDR3 residues: CASKGDRGHNSPLHF. The CDR3 bases are TGTGCCAGCAAGGGGGACCGGGGTCATAATTCACCCCTCCACTTT.

The chain uses TRBV7-6 and TRBJ1-4; TRBD1 aligns across 8 bases. Per the germline V gene, CDR1 is SGHVS and CDR2 is FNYEAQ. V dropped 5 bases and J dropped 7; count of bases not matched to a gene: 9. The CDR3 consists of 15 residues. The CDR3 DNA reads as TGTGCCAGCAGCGAGTACAGGGGGGAGAGTGAAAAACTGTTTTTT. It translates to CASSEYRGESEKLFF.

Here the CDR3 DNA reads TGTGCCACCAGCACCGGGACCCCAAGCGCGGATACGCAGTATTTT. Protein sequence: CATSTGTPSADTQYF. The V call is TRBV15, the J call TRBJ2-3; the D call may be TRBD1 or TRBD2 (5 bases each). The V gene's germline CDR1 is LNHNV and CDR2 YYDKDF (reference sequence). The CDR3 covers 15 residues. Deletions cut 4 bases from V and 6 bases from J, with 17 bases between.

The chain links TRBV5-4 to TRBJ2-1; D is undetermined. Trimming took 4 bases from V and 4 from J, leaving 3 bases between them. CDR1 is SGHNT and CDR2 is YYREEE in the germline V gene (reference sequence). This CDR3 has 11 amino acids. CDR3 protein: CASSKYNEQFF. The CDR3 DNA reads TGTGCCAGCAGCAAGTACAATGAGCAGTTCTTC. Full variable domain (missing parts from reference TRBV5-4 and TRBJ2-1): ETGVTQSPTHLIKTRGQQVTLRCSSQSGHNTVSWYQQALGQGPQFIFQYYREEENGRGNFPPRFSGLQFPNYSSELNVNALELDDSALYLCASSKYNEQFFGPGTRLTVL.

This chain connects TRBV2 to TRBJ1-4; D not certain. CDR3 length: 15 amino acids. CDR1 and CDR2 from the germline V gene are SNHLY and FYNNEI. V lost 8 bases to trimming and J lost 0 bases, with 13 bases between them. The CDR3 bases are TGTGCCAGCTGTTGCCAGGTTGCAACTAATGAAAAACTGTTTTTT. Translating gives CASCCQVATNEKLFF.

The chain is built from TRBV19 and TRBJ1-4; no definite D call. CDR1 and CDR2 (germline): LNHDA, SQIVND (reference sequence). The ends were cut back, 0 bases at V and 7 bases at J, with 12 bases in the middle. The CDR3 loop spans 15 amino acids. The CDR3 region has the DNA TGTGCCAGTAGTATAGAGAAAGGGATCGGTGAAAAACTGTTTTTT. Amino acid sequence: CASSIEKGIGEKLFF.

The chain recombines TRBV7-8 with TRBJ2-3; D not certain. Germline V CDR1 and CDR2: SGHVS, FQNEAQ. Trimming left V 1 base short and J 7 bases short, with 6 bases between. This CDR3 is built from 12 residues. CDR3 loop: CASSLEAYTQYF. For the CDR3, the DNA is TGTGCCAGCAGCTTAGAGGCATATACGCAGTATTTT.

This chain connects TRBV6-1 to TRBJ1-1, with D unresolved. The germline V gene has CDR1 MNHNS and CDR2 SASEGT. The germline V and J ends were trimmed by 6 bases and 4 bases, with 18 bases remaining between them. CDR3 length: 15 amino acids. The CDR3 bases are TGTGCCAGCAGCCTAGAAGAGAGTGCGGGCACTGAAGCTTTCTTT. Translating gives CASSLEESAGTEAFF.

This chain joins TRBV7-6 and TRBJ1-3; 7 nucleotides align to TRBD1. The CDR3 runs 16 residues. J lost 7 bases, V lost 5 bases, and 14 bases had no gene match. Germline V gives CDR1 SGHVS, CDR2 FNYEAQ. The CDR3 spells CASSPGAGGLRNTIYF. Written as DNA, the CDR3 is TGTGCCAGCAGCCCCGGGGCAGGGGGACTACGGAACACCATATATTTT.

The rearrangement links TRBV14 to TRBJ2-2; perhaps TRBD2 as D (6 bases). CDR3 length: 15 residues. Germline V gene sequence: CDR1 SGHDN, CDR2 FVKESK. The ends were cut back, 0 bases at V and 7 bases at J, with 12 bases in the middle. For the CDR3, the DNA is TGTGCCAGCAGCCAAGAGGACTACCTAAGCGGGGAGCTGTTTTTT. This codes for CASSQEDYLSGELFF.

This clone was picked up a small number of times. The chain joins TRBV9 to TRBJ1-5; 8 bases line up with TRBD1. Unmatched junction bases numbered 3, after V lost 3 bases and J lost 4 bases. CDR1 is SGDLS and CDR2 is YYNGEE in the germline V gene. This CDR3 spans 14 amino acids. The CDR3 reads CASSEGQGNQPQHF. For the CDR3, the DNA is TGTGCCAGCAGCGAAGGACAGGGAAATCAGCCCCAGCATTTT. The full variable domain, in which reference TRBV9 and TRBJ1-5 provide the parts outside the CDR3, is DSGVTQTPKHLITATGQRVTLRCSPRSGDLSVYWYQQSLDQGLQFLIQYYNGEERAKGNILERFSAQQFPDLHSELNLSSLELGDSALYFCASSEGQGNQPQHFGDGTRLSIL.